This T cell receptor beta chain was identified during a study of shared clonotypes between healthy human individuals. Overall study results and limits: Rarefaction indicated that sorted-subset sequencing remained incomplete although depth was large. Across subsets, estimated richness was generally greater for naive than for memory populations.

A word on this clone: Its antigen remains unidentified.

Among the donors, all were Caucasian adults who lived in Nashville, Tennessee. Per the study methods: Owing to the provision of junction-only sequences devoid of quality scores by immunoSEQ, filtering differed. The method was immunoSEQ multiplex PCR; TCRdb's version includes in-frame clones alone and lacks a portion of them. Clonal size and the V and J genes are those of that table, whereas D and trimming came from the DNA. The sample lists roughly 2.4 million clones, more than 90% occurring once. Unmatched junction bases numbered 11, after V lost 4 bases and J lost 8 bases. Germline CDR1 reads SGHRS; CDR2 reads YFSETQ. The length of the CDR3 is 14 residues.

The chain uses TRBV5-1 and TRBJ1-2; 7 positions match TRBD1. Sequenced: naive CD4+ T cells sorted from blood. Subset noted: CD45RA+ positively selected. The source is a man aged 18 to 35 in good health. The CDR3 bases are TGCGCCAGCAGCCCCGGACAGGCCGCGGAGGGCTACACCTTC. Translation: CASSPGQAAEGYTF. Drawing the rest from reference TRBV5-1 and TRBJ1-2, the complete variable domain is KAGVTQTPRYLIKTRGQQVTLSCSPISGHRSVSWYQQTPGQGLQFLFEYFSETQRNKGNFPGRFSGRQFSNSRSEMNVSTLELGDSALYLCASSPGQAAEGYTFGSGTRLTVV.